This T cell receptor beta chain was sequenced in a study of shared clonotypes between healthy human individuals. CD45RO negativity and positive selection for CCR7 defined naive CD8 cells, a population that excluded terminally differentiated effector memory CD45RA+ cells. V was pared by 3 bases and J by 5 bases, with 14 bases between. The CDR3 consists of 14 residues. The germline V gene encodes CDR1 MNHEY and CDR2 SMNVEV (reference sequence). Study findings and constraints: Larger estimated richness was generally seen in naive subsets than in memory subsets.

The table lists this clone with a count of one. The antigen remains undetermined. In the authors' workflow: Without quality scores, immunoSEQ junctional reads could not be filtered like full-length reads. Only in-frame clones appear in the TCRdb table, and some are missing; sequencing was by immunoSEQ multiplex PCR. V, J and clone size are those of that table, while D and trimming were read from the DNA. The sample has hundreds of thousands of clones, approximately 95% seen once. Sequencing input: naive CD8+ T cells sorted from blood. The source is a woman in her 30s in good health. The chain employs TRBV27 and TRBJ2-7; possibly TRBD2 for D (5 bases). The CDR3 coding sequence is TGTGCCAGCAGTTTTAGCGTTTTTCCCCACGAGCAGTACTTC. This gives the protein CASSFSVFPHEQYF.